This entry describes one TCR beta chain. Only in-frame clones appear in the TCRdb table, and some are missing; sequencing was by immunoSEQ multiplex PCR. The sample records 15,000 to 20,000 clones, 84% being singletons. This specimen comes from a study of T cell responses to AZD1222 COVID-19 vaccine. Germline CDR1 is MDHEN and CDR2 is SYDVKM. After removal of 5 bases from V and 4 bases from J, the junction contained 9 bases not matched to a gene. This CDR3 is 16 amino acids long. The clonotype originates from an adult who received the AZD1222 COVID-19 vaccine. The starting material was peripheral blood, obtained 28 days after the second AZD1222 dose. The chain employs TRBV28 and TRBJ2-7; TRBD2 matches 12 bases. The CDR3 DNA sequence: TGTGCCAGCAGTCCCGCACTAGCGGGAGGTAGATACGAGCAGTACTTC. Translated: CASSPALAGGRYEQYF.